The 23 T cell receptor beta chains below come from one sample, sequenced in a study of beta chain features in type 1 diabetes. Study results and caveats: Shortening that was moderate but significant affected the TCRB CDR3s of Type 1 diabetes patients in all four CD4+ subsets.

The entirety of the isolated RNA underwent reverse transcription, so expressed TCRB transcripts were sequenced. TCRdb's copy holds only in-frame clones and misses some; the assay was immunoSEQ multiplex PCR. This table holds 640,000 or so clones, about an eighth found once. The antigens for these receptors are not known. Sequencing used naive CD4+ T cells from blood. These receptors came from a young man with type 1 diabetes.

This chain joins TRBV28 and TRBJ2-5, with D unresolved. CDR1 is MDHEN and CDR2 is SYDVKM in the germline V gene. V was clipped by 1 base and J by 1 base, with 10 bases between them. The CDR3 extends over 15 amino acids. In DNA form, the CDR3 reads TGTGCCAGCAGTTTATACGGACGAGCCCAAGAGACCCAGTACTTC. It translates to CASSLYGRAQETQYF.

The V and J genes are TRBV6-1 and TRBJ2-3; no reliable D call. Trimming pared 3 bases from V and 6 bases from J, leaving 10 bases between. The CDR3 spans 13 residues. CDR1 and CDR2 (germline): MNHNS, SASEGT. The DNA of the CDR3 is TGTGCCAGCAGTGAGGGTTATGGGGATACGCAGTATTTT. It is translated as CASSEGYGDTQYF.

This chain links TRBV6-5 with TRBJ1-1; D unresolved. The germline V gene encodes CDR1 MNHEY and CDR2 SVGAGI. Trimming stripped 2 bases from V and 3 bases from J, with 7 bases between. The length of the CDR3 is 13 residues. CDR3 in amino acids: CASSYGEDTEAFF. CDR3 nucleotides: TGTGCCAGCAGTTACGGGGAAGACACTGAAGCTTTCTTT.

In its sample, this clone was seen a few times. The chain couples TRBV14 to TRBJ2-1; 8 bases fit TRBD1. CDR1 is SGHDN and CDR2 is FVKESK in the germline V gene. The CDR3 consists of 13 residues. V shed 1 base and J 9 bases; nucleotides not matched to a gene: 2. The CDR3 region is CASSQGGQGEQFF. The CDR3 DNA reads TGTGCCAGCAGCCAAGGAGGACAGGGTGAGCAGTTCTTC.

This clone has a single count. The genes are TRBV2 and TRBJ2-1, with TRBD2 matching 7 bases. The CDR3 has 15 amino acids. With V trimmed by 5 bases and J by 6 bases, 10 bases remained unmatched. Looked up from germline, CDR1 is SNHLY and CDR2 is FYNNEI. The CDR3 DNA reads TGTGCCAGCAGTAGACTAGCTTCTATTCCCAATGAGCAGTTCTTC. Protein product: CASSRLASIPNEQFF.

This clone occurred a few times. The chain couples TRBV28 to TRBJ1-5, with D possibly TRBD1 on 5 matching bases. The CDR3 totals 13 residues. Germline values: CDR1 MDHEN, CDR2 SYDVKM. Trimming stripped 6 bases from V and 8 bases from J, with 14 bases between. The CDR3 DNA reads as TGTGCCAGCAGGGGTGGGGGTAAGGAGCCCCAGCATTTT. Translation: CASRGGGKEPQHF.

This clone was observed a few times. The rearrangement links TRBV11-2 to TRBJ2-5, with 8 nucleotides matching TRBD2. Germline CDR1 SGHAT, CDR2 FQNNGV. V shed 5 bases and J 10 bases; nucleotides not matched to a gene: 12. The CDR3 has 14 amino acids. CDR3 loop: CASSPGGTHVVQYF. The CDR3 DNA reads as TGTGCCAGCAGCCCGGGGGGGACCCACGTGGTCCAGTACTTC.

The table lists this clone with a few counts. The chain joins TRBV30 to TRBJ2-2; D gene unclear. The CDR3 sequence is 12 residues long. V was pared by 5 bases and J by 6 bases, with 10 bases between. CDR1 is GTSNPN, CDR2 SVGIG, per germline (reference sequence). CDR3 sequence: CAWGTGSGELFF. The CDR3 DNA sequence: TGTGCCTGGGGCACGGGCTCCGGGGAGCTGTTTTTT.

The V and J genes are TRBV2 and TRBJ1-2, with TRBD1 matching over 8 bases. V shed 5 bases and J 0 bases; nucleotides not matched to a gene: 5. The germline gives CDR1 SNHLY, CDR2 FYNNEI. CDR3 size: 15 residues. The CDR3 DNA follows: TGTGCCAGCAGTTTAGGGACAGGCACTAACTATGGCTACACCTTC. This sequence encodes CASSLGTGTNYGYTF.

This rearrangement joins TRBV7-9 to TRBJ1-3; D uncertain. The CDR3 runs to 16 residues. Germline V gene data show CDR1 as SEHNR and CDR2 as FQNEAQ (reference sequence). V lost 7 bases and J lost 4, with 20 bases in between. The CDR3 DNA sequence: TGTGCCAGCACCTCTAGCGCACAGCGGTCAGGAAACACCATATATTTT. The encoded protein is CASTSSAQRSGNTIYF.

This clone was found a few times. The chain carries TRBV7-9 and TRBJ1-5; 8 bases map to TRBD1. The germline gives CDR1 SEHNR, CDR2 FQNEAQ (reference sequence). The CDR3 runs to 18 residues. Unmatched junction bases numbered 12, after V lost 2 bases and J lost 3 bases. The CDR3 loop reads CASSLYLLRQGLNQPQHF. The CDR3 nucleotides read TGTGCCAGCAGCTTATATTTGTTAAGACAGGGGCTCAATCAGCCCCAGCATTTT.

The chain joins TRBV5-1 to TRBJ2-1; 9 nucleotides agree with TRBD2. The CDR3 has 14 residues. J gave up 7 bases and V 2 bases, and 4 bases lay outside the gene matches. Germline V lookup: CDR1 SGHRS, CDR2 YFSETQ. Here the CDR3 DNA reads TGCGCCAGCAGCTTCAGCAGCGGGAGGAATGAGCAGTTCTTC. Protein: CASSFSSGRNEQFF.

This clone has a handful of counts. This CDR3 is CASSLVGGRNTGELFF. As DNA, the CDR3 is TGCGCCAGCAGCTTGGTCGGCGGACGGAACACCGGGGAGCTGTTTTTT. V is TRBV5-1 and J is TRBJ2-2; no firm D call. V lost 0 bases, J lost 1 base, and 10 bases lay in between. The germline V gene has CDR1 SGHRS and CDR2 YFSETQ. The CDR3 loop spans 16 amino acids.

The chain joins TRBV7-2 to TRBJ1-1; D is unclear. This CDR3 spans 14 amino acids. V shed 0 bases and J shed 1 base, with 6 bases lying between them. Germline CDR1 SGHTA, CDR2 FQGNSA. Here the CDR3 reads CASSLARGNTEAFF. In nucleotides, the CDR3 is TGTGCCAGCAGCTTAGCGCGGGGGAACACTGAAGCTTTCTTT.

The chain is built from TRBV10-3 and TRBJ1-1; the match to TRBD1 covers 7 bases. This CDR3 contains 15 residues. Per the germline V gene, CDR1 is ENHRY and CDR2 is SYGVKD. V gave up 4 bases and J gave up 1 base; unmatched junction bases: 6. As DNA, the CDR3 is TGTGCCATCAGTGCCTCAGGGGGAGAGAACACTGAAGCTTTCTTT. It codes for CAISASGGENTEAFF.

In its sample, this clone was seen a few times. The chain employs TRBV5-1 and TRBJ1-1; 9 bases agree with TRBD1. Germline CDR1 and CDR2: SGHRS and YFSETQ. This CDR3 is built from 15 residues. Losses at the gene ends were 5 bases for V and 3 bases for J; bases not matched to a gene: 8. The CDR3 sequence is CASRPSGDRDTEAFF. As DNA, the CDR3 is TGCGCCAGCAGGCCATCAGGGGACAGGGACACTGAAGCTTTCTTT. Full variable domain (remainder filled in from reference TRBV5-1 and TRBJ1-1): KAGVTQTPRYLIKTRGQQVTLSCSPISGHRSVSWYQQTPGQGLQFLFEYFSETQRNKGNFPGRFSGRQFSNSRSEMNVSTLELGDSALYLCASRPSGDRDTEAFFGQGTRLTVV.

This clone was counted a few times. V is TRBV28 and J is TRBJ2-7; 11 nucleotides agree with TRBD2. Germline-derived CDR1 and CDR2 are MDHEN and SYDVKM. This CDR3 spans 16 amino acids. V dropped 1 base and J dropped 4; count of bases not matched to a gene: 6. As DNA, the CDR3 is TGTGCCAGCAGTTTATCTAGCGGGGGGACACTATACGAGCAGTACTTC. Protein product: CASSLSSGGTLYEQYF.

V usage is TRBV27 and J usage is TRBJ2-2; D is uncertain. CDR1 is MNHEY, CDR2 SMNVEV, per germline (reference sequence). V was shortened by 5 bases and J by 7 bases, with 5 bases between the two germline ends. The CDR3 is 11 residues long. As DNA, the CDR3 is TGTGCCAGCAGTGAAGGCGGGGAGCTGTTTTTT. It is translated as CASSEGGELFF.

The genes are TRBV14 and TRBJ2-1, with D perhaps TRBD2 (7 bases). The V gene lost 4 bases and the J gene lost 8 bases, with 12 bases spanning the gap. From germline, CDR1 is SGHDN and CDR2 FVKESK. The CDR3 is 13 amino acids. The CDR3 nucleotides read TGTGCCAGCAGCCTCGGGGGGCTTTATGAGCAGTTCTTC. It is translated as CASSLGGLYEQFF. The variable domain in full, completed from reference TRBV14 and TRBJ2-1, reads EAGVTQFPSHSVIEKGQTVTLRCDPISGHDNLYWYRRVMGKEIKFLLHFVKESKQDESGMPNNRFLAERTGGTYSTLKVQPAELEDSGVYFCASSLGGLYEQFFGPGTRLTVL.

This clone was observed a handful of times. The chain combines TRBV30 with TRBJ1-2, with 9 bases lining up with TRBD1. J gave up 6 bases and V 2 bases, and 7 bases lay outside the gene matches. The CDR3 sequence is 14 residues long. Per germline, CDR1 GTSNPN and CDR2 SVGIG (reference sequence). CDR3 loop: CAWSTGTGYNGYTF. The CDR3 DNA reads TGTGCCTGGAGTACCGGGACAGGGTATAATGGCTACACCTTC.

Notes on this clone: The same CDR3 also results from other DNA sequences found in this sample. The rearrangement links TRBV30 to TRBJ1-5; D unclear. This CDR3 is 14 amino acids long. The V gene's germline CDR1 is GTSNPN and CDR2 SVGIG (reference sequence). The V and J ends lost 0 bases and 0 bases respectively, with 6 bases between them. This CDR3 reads CAWSVGYSNQPQHF. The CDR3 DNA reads TGTGCCTGGAGTGTAGGATATAGCAATCAGCCCCAGCATTTT.

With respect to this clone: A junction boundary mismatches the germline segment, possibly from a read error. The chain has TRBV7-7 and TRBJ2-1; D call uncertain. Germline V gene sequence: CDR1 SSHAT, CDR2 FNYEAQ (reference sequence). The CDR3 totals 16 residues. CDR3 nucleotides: TGTGCTAGCAGTCCTAGGACCGATAGCTCCTACAATGAGCAGTTCTTC. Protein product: CASSPRTDSSYNEQFF.

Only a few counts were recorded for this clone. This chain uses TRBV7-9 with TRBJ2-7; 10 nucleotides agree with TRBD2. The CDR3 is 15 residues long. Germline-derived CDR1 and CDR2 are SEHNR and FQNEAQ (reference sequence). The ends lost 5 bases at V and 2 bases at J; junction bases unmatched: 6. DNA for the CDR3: TGTGCCAGCAGCCCGGGACTAGCGTTGACCTACGAGCAGTACTTC. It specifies CASSPGLALTYEQYF.